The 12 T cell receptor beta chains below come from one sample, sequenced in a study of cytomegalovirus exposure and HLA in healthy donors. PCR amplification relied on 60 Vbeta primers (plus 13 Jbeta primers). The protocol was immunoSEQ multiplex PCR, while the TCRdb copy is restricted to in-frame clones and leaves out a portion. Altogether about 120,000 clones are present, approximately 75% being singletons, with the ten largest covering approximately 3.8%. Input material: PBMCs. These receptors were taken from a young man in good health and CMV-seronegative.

Here the CDR3 DNA reads TGTGCCAGCAGCATGGCTCCGGGACAGGCGAACACTGAAGCTTTCTTT. It yields the protein CASSMAPGQANTEAFF. This chain joins TRBV11-3 and TRBJ1-1; 8 bases map to TRBD1. Germline-derived CDR1 and CDR2 are SGHNT and YENEEA. The CDR3 is made up of 16 amino acids. The V gene end was trimmed by 5 bases and the J gene end by 1 base; junction bases not matched to a gene: 9.

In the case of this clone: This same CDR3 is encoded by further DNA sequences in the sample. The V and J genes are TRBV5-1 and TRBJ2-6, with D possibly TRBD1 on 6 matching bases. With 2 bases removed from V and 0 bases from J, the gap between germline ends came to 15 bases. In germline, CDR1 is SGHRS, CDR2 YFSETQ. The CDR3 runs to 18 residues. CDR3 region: CASSLRGTVASGANVLTF. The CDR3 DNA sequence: TGCGCCAGCAGCTTAAGGGGGACGGTAGCCTCTGGGGCCAACGTCCTGACTTTC. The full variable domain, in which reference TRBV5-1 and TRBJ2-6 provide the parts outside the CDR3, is KAGVTQTPRYLIKTRGQQVTLSCSPISGHRSVSWYQQTPGQGLQFLFEYFSETQRNKGNFPGRFSGRQFSNSRSEMNVSTLELGDSALYLCASSLRGTVASGANVLTFGAGSRLTVL.

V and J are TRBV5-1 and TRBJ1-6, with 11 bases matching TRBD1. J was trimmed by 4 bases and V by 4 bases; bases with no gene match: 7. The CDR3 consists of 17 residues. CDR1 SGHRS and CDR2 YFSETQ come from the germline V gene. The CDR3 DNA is TGCGCCAGCAGCCCCGGACAGGGGGCCCGTTATAATTCACCCCTCCACTTT. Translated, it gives CASSPGQGARYNSPLHF. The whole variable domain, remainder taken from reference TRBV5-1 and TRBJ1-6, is KAGVTQTPRYLIKTRGQQVTLSCSPISGHRSVSWYQQTPGQGLQFLFEYFSETQRNKGNFPGRFSGRQFSNSRSEMNVSTLELGDSALYLCASSPGQGARYNSPLHFGNGTRLTVT.

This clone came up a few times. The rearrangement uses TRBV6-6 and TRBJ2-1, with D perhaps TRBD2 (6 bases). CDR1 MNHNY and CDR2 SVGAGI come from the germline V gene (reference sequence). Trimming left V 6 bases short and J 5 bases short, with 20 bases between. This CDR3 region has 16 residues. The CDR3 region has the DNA TGTGCCAGCAGGACCCGGGACTTTTTGAGTCACAATGAGCAGTTCTTC. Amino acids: CASRTRDFLSHNEQFF.

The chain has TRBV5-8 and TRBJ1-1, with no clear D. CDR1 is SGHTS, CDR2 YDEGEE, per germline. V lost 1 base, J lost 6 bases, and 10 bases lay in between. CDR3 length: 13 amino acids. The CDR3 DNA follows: TGTGCCAGCAGCTTGCCCTCGGTGGCTGAAGCTTTCTTT. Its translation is CASSLPSVAEAFF.

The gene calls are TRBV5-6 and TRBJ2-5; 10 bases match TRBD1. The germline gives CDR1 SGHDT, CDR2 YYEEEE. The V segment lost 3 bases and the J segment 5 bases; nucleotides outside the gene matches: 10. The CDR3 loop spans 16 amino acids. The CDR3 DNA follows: TGTGCCAGCAGCTGGAAGGGACAGGGGATAATCGAGACCCAGTACTTC. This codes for CASSWKGQGIIETQYF. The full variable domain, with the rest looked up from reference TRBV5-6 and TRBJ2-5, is DAGVTQSPTHLIKTRGQQVTLRCSPKSGHDTVSWYQQALGQGPQFIFQYYEEEERQRGNFPDRFSGHQFPNYSSELNVNALLLGDSALYLCASSWKGQGIIETQYFGPGTRLLVL.

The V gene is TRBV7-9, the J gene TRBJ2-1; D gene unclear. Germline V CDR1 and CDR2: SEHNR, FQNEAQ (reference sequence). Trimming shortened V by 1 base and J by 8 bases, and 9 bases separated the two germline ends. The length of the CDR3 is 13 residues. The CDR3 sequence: CASSLGRPDEQFF. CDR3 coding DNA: TGTGCCAGCAGCTTAGGGCGGCCGGATGAGCAGTTCTTC.

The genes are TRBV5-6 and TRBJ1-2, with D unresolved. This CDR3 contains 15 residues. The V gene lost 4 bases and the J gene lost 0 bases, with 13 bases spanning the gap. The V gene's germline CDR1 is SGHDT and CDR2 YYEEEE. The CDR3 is CASSDRRRTNYGYTF. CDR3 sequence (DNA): TGTGCCAGCAGCGATAGACGGAGGACTAACTATGGCTACACCTTC.

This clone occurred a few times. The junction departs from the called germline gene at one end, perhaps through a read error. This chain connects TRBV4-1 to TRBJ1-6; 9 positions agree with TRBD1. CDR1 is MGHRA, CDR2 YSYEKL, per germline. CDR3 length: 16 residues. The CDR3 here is CASSQDPGTGSSPLHF. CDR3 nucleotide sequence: TGTGCCAGCAGCCAAGATCCCGGGACAGGGAGTTCACCCCTCCACTTT.

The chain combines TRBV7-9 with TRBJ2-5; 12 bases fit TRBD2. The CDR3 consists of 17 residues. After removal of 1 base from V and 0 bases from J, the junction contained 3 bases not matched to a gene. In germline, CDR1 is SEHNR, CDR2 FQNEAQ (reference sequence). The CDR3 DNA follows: TGTGCCAGCAGCTTAGGGGGGACTAGCGGGCACCAAGAGACCCAGTACTTC. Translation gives CASSLGGTSGHQETQYF.

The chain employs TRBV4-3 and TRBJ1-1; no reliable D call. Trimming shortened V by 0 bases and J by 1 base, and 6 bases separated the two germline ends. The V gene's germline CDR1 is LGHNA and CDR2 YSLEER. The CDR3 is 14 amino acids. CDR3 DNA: TGCGCCAGCAGCCAAGATGCGGAGAACACTGAAGCTTTCTTT. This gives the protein CASSQDAENTEAFF.

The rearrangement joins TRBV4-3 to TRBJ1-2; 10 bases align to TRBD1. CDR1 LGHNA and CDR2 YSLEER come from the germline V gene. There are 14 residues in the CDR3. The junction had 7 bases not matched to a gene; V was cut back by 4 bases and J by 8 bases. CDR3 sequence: CASSPDRGRGGYTF. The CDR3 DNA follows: TGCGCCAGCAGCCCAGACAGGGGGCGAGGAGGCTACACCTTC.